The rows below give T cell receptor beta chains drawn from one sample of a study of cytomegalovirus exposure and HLA in healthy donors. Profiled with immunoSEQ multiplex PCR; TCRdb holds only in-frame clones, not every one. This sample has about 360,000 clones, with about nine tenths found just once. Input material: PBMCs. The receptors were sampled from a woman aged 18-29 years in good health and CMV-seronegative. Each CDR3 is given with its conserved first and last residue. D genes are given only for firm matches. Size is stated for part of the rows, as once, few or many counts, or as a class when the clone is expanded.

J gene: TRBJ2-2; D gene: TRBD1; clone size: .; V gene: TRBV2; CDR3 protein: CASRDDRATTGELFF; CDR3 DNA: TGTGCCAGCAGAGATGACAGGGCGACTACCGGGGAGCTGTTTTTT
J gene: TRBJ2-1; D gene: TRBD1; clone size: once; V gene: TRBV6-1; CDR3 protein: CASSEDTGGSYNEQFF; CDR3 DNA: TGTGCCAGCAGTGAAGATACAGGGGGGTCCTACAATGAGCAGTTCTTC
J gene: TRBJ2-1; D gene: TRBD2; clone size: .; V gene: TRBV2; CDR3 protein: CASSVTSGGAGEQFF; CDR3 DNA: TGTGCCAGCAGCGTGACTAGCGGGGGGGCCGGTGAGCAGTTCTTC
J gene: TRBJ2-3; D gene: TRBD2; clone size: .; V gene: TRBV27; CDR3 protein: CASSRLAGMDTQYF; CDR3 DNA: TGTGCCAGCAGCCGACTAGCGGGAATGGATACGCAGTATTTT
J gene: TRBJ2-5; D gene: TRBD2; clone size: once; V gene: TRBV4-2; CDR3 protein: CASSLGEVAGGLQETQYF; CDR3 DNA: TGTGCCAGCAGCCTGGGGGAGGTGGCGGGGGGCCTCCAAGAGACCCAGTACTTC
J gene: TRBJ1-1; D gene: TRBD1; clone size: .; V gene: TRBV4-1; CDR3 protein: CASSQGQGDIMNTEAFF; CDR3 DNA: TGCGCCAGCAGCCAAGGACAGGGGGACATCATGAACACTGAAGCTTTCTTT
J gene: TRBJ2-7; D gene: .; clone size: .; V gene: TRBV28; CDR3 protein: CASSLLAGQYEQYF; CDR3 DNA: TGTGCCAGCAGTTTATTGGCGGGGCAATACGAGCAGTACTTC
J gene: TRBJ1-6; D gene: .; clone size: .; V gene: TRBV5-5; CDR3 protein: CASSQTNGSPLHF; CDR3 DNA: TGTGCCAGCAGCCAAACAAACGGGTCACCCCTCCACTTT
J gene: TRBJ2-2; D gene: .; clone size: .; V gene: TRBV28; CDR3 protein: CASSFQRSNTGELFF; CDR3 DNA: TGTGCCAGCAGTTTTCAGCGGTCGAACACCGGGGAGCTGTTTTTT
J gene: TRBJ2-5; D gene: TRBD1; clone size: .; V gene: TRBV29-1; CDR3 protein: CITSQGAGETQYF; CDR3 DNA: TGCATCACATCTCAGGGGGCTGGAGAGACCCAGTACTTC
J gene: TRBJ1-1; D gene: TRBD1; clone size: .; V gene: TRBV11-1; CDR3 protein: CASSPDRGTEAFF; CDR3 DNA: TGTGCCAGCAGCCCAGACAGGGGAACTGAAGCTTTCTTT
J gene: TRBJ2-7; D gene: .; clone size: .; V gene: TRBV30; CDR3 protein: CAWSVHPYEQYF; CDR3 DNA: TGTGCCTGGAGTGTACATCCCTACGAGCAGTACTTC
J gene: TRBJ2-7; D gene: TRBD2; clone size: .; V gene: TRBV27; CDR3 protein: CASFGLAGWASYEQYF; CDR3 DNA: TGTGCCAGCTTCGGACTAGCGGGGTGGGCCTCCTACGAGCAGTACTTC
J gene: TRBJ1-1; D gene: .; clone size: .; V gene: TRBV2; CDR3 protein: CASRNEVDTEAFF; CDR3 DNA: TGTGCCAGCAGAAATGAGGTGGACACTGAAGCTTTCTTT
J gene: TRBJ1-1; D gene: .; clone size: .; V gene: TRBV5-1; CDR3 protein: CASSSWAAPGEAFF; CDR3 DNA: TGCGCCAGCAGCTCCTGGGCCGCGCCAGGAGAAGCTTTCTTT
J gene: TRBJ1-1; D gene: .; clone size: once; V gene: TRBV14; CDR3 protein: CASSQGGNTEAFF; CDR3 DNA: TGTGCCAGCAGCCAAGGAGGTAACACTGAAGCTTTCTTT
J gene: TRBJ1-1; D gene: .; clone size: .; V gene: TRBV7-8; CDR3 protein: CASSPGAGTEAFF; CDR3 DNA: TGTGCCAGCAGCCCAGGGGCTGGGACTGAAGCTTTCTTT
J gene: TRBJ1-5; D gene: .; clone size: .; V gene: TRBV4-1; CDR3 protein: CASSHPQGGQPQHF; CDR3 DNA: TGCGCCAGCAGCCACCCACAGGGTGGCCAGCCCCAGCATTTT
J gene: TRBJ1-1; D gene: .; clone size: .; V gene: TRBV27; CDR3 protein: CASSLRGLNTEAFF; CDR3 DNA: TGTGCCAGCAGTTTGCGGGGACTGAACACTGAAGCTTTCTTT
J gene: TRBJ2-7; D gene: TRBD2; clone size: once; V gene: TRBV19; CDR3 protein: CASSIAGGPYEQYF; CDR3 DNA: TGTGCCAGTAGTATAGCGGGAGGGCCCTACGAGCAGTACTTC
J gene: TRBJ1-2; D gene: TRBD1; clone size: .; V gene: TRBV6-1; CDR3 protein: CASRLGQGNYGYTF; CDR3 DNA: TGTGCCAGCAGGCTAGGACAGGGGAACTATGGCTACACCTTC